Relative to its sample, the clone carrying this T cell receptor delta chain is medium-sized. Other DNA sequences within the sample encode an identical CDR3. The sample belongs to a study of gamma-delta T cells after stem cell transplantation. V lost 2 bases and J lost 1, with 19 bases in between. Germline CDR1 and CDR2: GEAIGNYY and EKD. CDR3 size: 17 residues. TCRdb redid the clone calls on the RT-PCR reads with CATT. The data contain roughly 1,400 delta-chain clones, 8.7% of them seen just once; the ten biggest clones take up roughly 24%. The TCR comes from a human donor. It is not recorded whose cells these are; they may come from a transplant donor. This chain connects TRDV2 to TRDJ1, with D possibly TRDD3 on 6 matching bases. The sample consisted of gamma-delta T cells. CDR3 protein: CACDIAGIPGVTDKLIF. The CDR3 coding sequence is TGTGCCTGTGACATAGCGGGGATCCCTGGGGTCACCGATAAACTCATCTTT.